This section outlines one T cell receptor (beta chain) sequence together with its context. Clones were read by immunoSEQ multiplex PCR, and TCRdb kept only the in-frame ones, dropping some. This table holds 37,000 or so clones, around 88% found once. The data were obtained in a study of PD-1 blockade in classical Hodgkin lymphoma. Exposure to brentuximab vedotin varied, and each patient had relapsed following autologous stem cell transplantation. This specimen was peripheral blood mononuclear cells (PBMCs), taken before the second cycle of nivolumab. This sequence was found in a human donor with classical Hodgkin lymphoma.

CDR3 region: CASGLVLGQGIAEAFF. The CDR3 DNA is TGTGCTAGTGGTTTGGTACTCGGACAGGGAATTGCTGAAGCTTTCTTT. The chain has TRBV12-5 and TRBJ1-1, with 8 bases that match TRBD1. V lost 0 bases to trimming and J lost 6 bases; unmatched junction nucleotides: 9. The CDR3 runs 16 residues. The germline V gene encodes CDR1 LGHNT and CDR2 FRNRAP.